The TCR beta chain under discussion was sequenced for a study of cytomegalovirus exposure and HLA in healthy donors. Primers included in the PCR were 60 Vbeta and 13 Jbeta primers. Some clones are missing from TCRdb's copy, which holds only in-frame ones; the method was immunoSEQ multiplex PCR. The repertoire holds 140,000 to 150,000 clones, with around a tenth as singletons. This CDR3 region has 14 residues. The V end was cut by 1 base, the J end by 3 bases, with 11 bases between. Germline CDR1 reads SGDLS; CDR2 reads YYNGEE. Sequences were obtained from PBMCs. This TCR came from a man between 50 and 59 years old in good health and CMV-seronegative. The chain carries TRBV9 and TRBJ2-7; D perhaps matches TRBD2 (5 bases). The CDR3 protein is CASSVSGNSYEQYF. CDR3 DNA sequence: TGTGCCAGCAGCGTATCGGGGAACAGCTACGAGCAGTACTTC.